This entry is about one T cell receptor beta chain. Antigen: not known. The data belong to a study of T cell responses to AZD1222 COVID-19 vaccine. Method: immunoSEQ multiplex PCR; TCRdb's copy keeps in-frame clones and lacks some. The profile shows about 150,000 clones, around 86% of them singletons. CDR1 is SEHNR and CDR2 is FQNEAQ in the germline V gene (reference sequence). The V and J ends lost 5 bases and 0 bases respectively, with 11 bases between them. The CDR3 covers 15 residues. Whole-study results and caveats: Reportedly, nearly half the spike-specific TCRs target unmutated variant regions. In a largely white British group with more females than males, clonal diversity was possibly underestimated.

The sequences come from peripheral blood, collected 28 days after the second AZD1222 dose. The chain joins TRBV7-9 to TRBJ1-3; TRBD1 might be the D (5 bases). This receptor was taken from an adult who received the AZD1222 COVID-19 vaccine. The CDR3 sequence is CASSTDRASGNTIYF. The CDR3 DNA follows: TGTGCCAGCAGCACAGACAGAGCCTCTGGAAACACCATATATTTT.